One and the same sample provided the 10 T cell receptor beta chains below, sequenced in a study of Graves' ophthalmopathy and Graves' hyperthyroidism. Amplifying from RNA transcripts, the study obtained TCR beta CDR3 regions. An initial RT-PCR round employing HTBI primers preceded a second-round multiplex PCR. From the multiplex PCR reads, TCRdb called clonotypes with MiXCR, one entry per CDR3 protein. This sample carries about 700,000 distinct CDR3 sequences, approximately 39% of them seen once, and the ten largest clones take over 2.5%. Sequencing input: peripheral blood. Every receptor here comes from an adult man with Graves' ophthalmopathy.

This clonotype was counted between two and nine times. The chain is built from TRBV4-2 and TRBJ2-2; tentative D call: TRBD2 (6 bases). Trimming removed 0 bases at V and 6 bases at J, with 14 bases between. CDR3 length: 16 residues. Germline CDR1 and CDR2: LGHNA and YNFKEQ. The CDR3 nucleotides are TGTGCCAGCAGCCAAGAGTCGGTCGGGGGTTCCGGGGAGCTGTTTTTT. Its translation: CASSQESVGGSGELFF.

About this clonotype: A much larger clone differs by one base, so this may be a read error. The CDR3, as DNA: TGCAGTGCTAGTGTGTCTAGCGGGAGGGGTGAGCAGTACGTC. Translation gives CSASVSSGRGEQYV. The V gene is TRBV20-1, the J gene TRBJ2-7; the match to TRBD2 covers 12 bases. From germline, CDR1 is DFQATT and CDR2 SNEGSKA (reference sequence). The V gene end was trimmed by 3 bases and the J gene end by 7 bases; junction bases not matched to a gene: 7. There are 14 residues in the CDR3.

J is TRBJ1-5 and V is TRBV7-9, with a tentative D call TRBD1 (6 bases). Trimming stripped 2 bases from V and 1 base from J, with 12 bases between. The CDR3 spans 16 residues. CDR1 and CDR2 from the germline V gene are SEHNR and FQNEAQ (reference sequence). This CDR3 is CASSLPGVRSNQPQHF. CDR3 bases: TGTGCCAGCAGCTTACCAGGGGTGCGGAGCAATCAGCCCCAGCATTTT.

V usage is TRBV10-3 and J usage is TRBJ1-3, with D possibly being TRBD1 (5 bases). Between the trimmed V and J ends, which lost 4 bases and 3 bases, there was a span of 10 bases. CDR1 ENHRY and CDR2 SYGVKD come from the germline V gene. The CDR3 consists of 14 residues. This CDR3 is CAISAGGSGNTIYF. For the CDR3, the DNA is TGTGCCATCAGTGCGGGGGGGAGTGGAAACACCATATATTTT.

This clonotype was found many times. This chain links TRBV12-3 or TRBV12-4 with TRBJ1-1; D call uncertain. V lost 5 bases to trimming and J lost 7 bases, with 11 bases between them. The CDR3 runs 12 residues. The CDR3 here is CASSRDWDEAFF. The CDR3 nucleotides read TGTGCCAGCAGTCGCGACTGGGATGAAGCTTTCTTT.

This chain connects TRBV11-2 to TRBJ2-2; TRBD1 matches at 7 bases. There are 14 residues in the CDR3. V was clipped by 3 bases and J by 6 bases; unmatched bases: 4. CDR1 and CDR2 (germline): SGHAT, FQNNGV. The CDR3 DNA is TGTGCCAGCAGCTTTGACAGGGAGCCCGGGGAGCTGTTTTTT. Encoded protein: CASSFDREPGELFF.

V and J are TRBV6-5 and TRBJ1-1; D might be TRBD1 (5 bases). This CDR3 has 15 amino acids. The germline V gene has CDR1 MNHEY and CDR2 SVGAGI. The V end lost 6 bases, the J end lost 0 bases, and 14 bases lay between the germline ends. CDR3 sequence reads: CASSRGSHMNTEAFF. CDR3 nucleotides: TGTGCCAGCAGCCGGGGGAGCCACATGAACACTGAAGCTTTCTTT.

This clonotype was counted at least ten times. The V call is TRBV7-6, the J call TRBJ2-7; perhaps TRBD2 as D (5 bases). This CDR3 spans 15 amino acids. The V and J ends lost 5 bases and 1 base respectively, with 15 bases between them. Germline V gene lookup returns CDR1 SGHVS and CDR2 FNYEAQ. CDR3 region: CASSPTNSPSYEQYF. The CDR3, as DNA: TGTGCCAGCAGCCCGACTAATTCACCATCCTACGAGCAGTACTTC.

The table lists this clonotype with a few counts. V gene TRBV24-1 combines with J gene TRBJ2-3; D possibly matches TRBD1 or TRBD2 (5 bases each). Trimming left V 0 bases short and J 0 bases short, with 9 bases between. CDR3 size: 16 residues. CDR1 and CDR2 from the germline V gene are KGHDR and SFDVKD. The CDR3 reads CATSDLGRESTDTQYF. The CDR3 region has the DNA TGTGCCACCAGTGATTTGGGCAGGGAGAGCACAGATACGCAGTATTTT.

The rearrangement joins TRBV20-1 to TRBJ1-2; 10 bases match TRBD1. This CDR3 region has 13 residues. The germline gives CDR1 DFQATT, CDR2 SNEGSKA (reference sequence). The ends lost 5 bases at V and 6 bases at J; junction bases unmatched: 6. The chain's CDR3 is CSARGQGTNGYTF. The DNA for the CDR3 is TGCAGTGCTCGGGGACAGGGGACAAATGGCTACACCTTC.